The entry that follows covers one TCR beta chain sequence. Per the authors' pipeline: Reference gene primer amplification yielded estimated nucleated cell counts. Profiled with immunoSEQ multiplex PCR; TCRdb holds only in-frame clones, not every one. D and trimming come from the DNA, and the V and J calls and clone size come from that table. Of 200,000 to 250,000 clones in the sample, roughly 85% are singletons; the top ten hold approximately 3.5%. The data were obtained in a study of blood T cell repertoires in COVID-19. Turning to the study itself: Samples came from the United States, Italy and Spain, spanning acute and convalescent COVID-19. The cDNA or gDNA used as material had been derived from T cells, B-cell-depleted T cells, or PBMCs.

The sample was peripheral blood. The receptor was isolated from a woman aged 18-29 years with acute or convalescent COVID-19.

The CDR3 protein is CASSLGPGGERRYEQYF. The CDR3 DNA sequence: TGTGCCAGCAGTTTAGGCCCCGGGGGGGAGCGGAGATACGAGCAGTACTTC. The genes are TRBV28 and TRBJ2-7; TRBD2 aligns across 8 bases. This CDR3 comprises 17 residues. Trimming cost V 2 bases and J 4 bases; bases outside gene matches: 13. The germline V gene encodes CDR1 MDHEN and CDR2 SYDVKM.